This entry is about one T cell receptor beta chain. The clone's antigen remains unknown. Nothing much larger sits one base from this clone, and base qualities are not available. From cysteine to phenylalanine, the CDR3 is 15 amino acids long. The read is trimmed to its CDR3 DNA, 45 bases read in frame from base 1. V is clipped by 1 base and J by 9 bases, and the sequence between their germline boundaries is 16 bases long. CDR1 SGHVS and CDR2 FNYEAQ are derived from the germline V gene. PBMCs were isolated by Ficoll-Paque density gradient centrifugation. This sample was taken from a study of T-cell memory formation after mild COVID-19 (dated by TCRdb to the early 2020s). With respect to the entire study: TCR sequence clusters from the two donors were largely donor specific. Longitudinal TCRalpha and TCRbeta repertoire sequencing tracked T-cell clones expanding and contracting after mild COVID-19 in a couple of donors. Two young, previously healthy adult volunteers, one female and one male, were included in the cohort.

General conclusions and limits of the study: The study included only two mild cases, and larger cohorts that include severe cases with pre-infection samples were judged to be necessary. Balanced CD4/CD8 phenotypes were observed for clones contracting from day 15 to 85, whereas a bias towards CD4+ was observed for a second wave of clones expanding from day 15 to 37. Contracting CD4+ clones turned up mainly in the CM and EM memory subsets, whereas EMRA was where CD8+ clones were enriched. The detection of some responding clones in pre-infection memory suggests that pre-existing cross-reactive memory T cells joined the SARS-CoV-2 response. SARS-CoV-2 specificity of the second-wave clones peaking on day 37 was not confirmed.

The run used an Illumina NovaSeq 6000. TCRalpha and TCRbeta cDNA libraries were built by 5'RACE with constant-segment primers, adding sample barcodes and unique molecular identifiers. Trizol reagent was used to extract RNA from every sample. The libraries were amplified in two PCR steps, and the second step added a second sample barcode and Illumina TruSeq adapters. Libraries were sequenced on an Illumina NovaSeq with 2 x 150 bp paired-end reads. Per the authors' processing: With migec v1.2.7, reads were demultiplexed and then collapsed into UMI-guided consensus sequences. Using mixcr v2.1.11, the UMI consensuses were aligned to TRA and TRB V and J templates and assembled into clonotypes. Expanded or contracted clonotypes were those called significant by both edgeR and NoisET, with noise models trained on biological replicates. For edgeR calls, the cutoffs were a false discovery rate-adjusted p below 0.01 and a log2 fold-change threshold of 1. PCA with hierarchical clustering of max-normalized trajectories of the 1000 most abundant clonotypes was used as exploratory dynamics analysis. The CD4 or CD8 phenotype of responding clones was assigned using the separately sequenced CD4+ and CD8+ repertoires. Clones were called with MiXCR by TCRdb after fastp trimmed the public reads at Q25, and only in-frame beta chains were retained. Entries are consolidated by CDR3 protein sequence, retaining the most common genes and DNA. These V and J calls derive from TCRdb rather than the authors' analysis. The sample contains approximately 490,000 distinct CDR3 sequences, about a fifth of them found a single time. Roughly an eighth of the sample belongs to the ten largest clones.

Rearrangement joined TRBV7-6 to TRBJ1-5, with a tentative D gene TRBD1 over 5 matching bases. The sequence was collected from an adult woman who had mild COVID-19 (a few samples of this study predate the infection). The sample titles of this study are shuffled in the database, so cell type and time point are left out; the donor was told from shared clones. Sequenced material: PBMCs or a T cell subset sorted from them (not recorded which). DNA sequence: TGTGCCAGCAGCTTAGGTGTACCAGGGAAGGGGCCCCAGCATTTT. It is translated as CASSLGVPGKGPQHF.